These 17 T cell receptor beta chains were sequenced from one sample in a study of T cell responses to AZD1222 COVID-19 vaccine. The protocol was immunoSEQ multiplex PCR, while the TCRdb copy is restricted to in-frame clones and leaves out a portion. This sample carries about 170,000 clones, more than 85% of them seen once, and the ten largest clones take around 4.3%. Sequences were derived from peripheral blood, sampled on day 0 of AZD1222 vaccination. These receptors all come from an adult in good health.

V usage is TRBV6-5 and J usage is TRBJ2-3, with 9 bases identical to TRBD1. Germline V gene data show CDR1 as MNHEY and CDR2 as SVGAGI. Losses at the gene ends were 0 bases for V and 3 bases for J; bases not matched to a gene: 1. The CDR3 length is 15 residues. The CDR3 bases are TGTGCCAGCAGTTACTCAGGACAGGGGACAGATACGCAGTATTTT. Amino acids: CASSYSGQGTDTQYF.

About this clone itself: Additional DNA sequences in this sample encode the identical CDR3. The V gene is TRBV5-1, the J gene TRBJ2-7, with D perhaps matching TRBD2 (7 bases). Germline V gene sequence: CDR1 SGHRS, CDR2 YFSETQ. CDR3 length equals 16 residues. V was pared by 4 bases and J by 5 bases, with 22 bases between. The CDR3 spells CASSLGGGGGVDEQYF. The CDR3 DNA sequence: TGCGCCAGCAGCCTCGGAGGGGGAGGGGGAGTGGACGAGCAGTACTTC.

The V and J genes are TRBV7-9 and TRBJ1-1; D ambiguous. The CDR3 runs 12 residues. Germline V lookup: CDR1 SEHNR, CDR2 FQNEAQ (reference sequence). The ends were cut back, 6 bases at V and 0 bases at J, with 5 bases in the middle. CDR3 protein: CASSLMNTEAFF. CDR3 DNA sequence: TGTGCCAGCAGTTTAATGAACACTGAAGCTTTCTTT.

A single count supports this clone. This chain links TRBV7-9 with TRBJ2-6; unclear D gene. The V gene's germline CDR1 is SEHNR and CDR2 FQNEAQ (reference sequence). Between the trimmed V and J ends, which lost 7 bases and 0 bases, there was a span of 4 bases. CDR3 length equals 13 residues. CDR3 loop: CASTDSGANVLTF. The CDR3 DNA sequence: TGTGCCAGCACCGACTCTGGGGCCAACGTCCTGACTTTC.

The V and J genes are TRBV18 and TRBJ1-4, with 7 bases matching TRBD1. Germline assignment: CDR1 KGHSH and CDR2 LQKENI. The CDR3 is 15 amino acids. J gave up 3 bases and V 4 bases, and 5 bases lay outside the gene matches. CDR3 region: CASSLGQASNEKLFF. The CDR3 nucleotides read TGTGCCAGCTCACTCGGACAGGCTTCTAATGAAAAACTGTTTTTT.

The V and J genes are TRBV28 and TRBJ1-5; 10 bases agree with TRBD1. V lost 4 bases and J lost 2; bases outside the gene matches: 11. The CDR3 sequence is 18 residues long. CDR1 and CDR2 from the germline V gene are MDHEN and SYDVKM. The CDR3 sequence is CASSSPTGTGVRNQPQHF. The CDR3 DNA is TGTGCCAGCAGTTCACCTACCGGGACAGGGGTTCGCAATCAGCCCCAGCATTTT. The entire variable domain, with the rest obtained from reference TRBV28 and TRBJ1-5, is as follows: DVKVTQSSRYLVKRTGEKVFLECVQDMDHENMFWYRQDPGLGLRLIYFSYDVKMKEKGDIPEGYSVSREKKERFSLILESASTNQTSMYLCASSSPTGTGVRNQPQHFGDGTRLSIL.

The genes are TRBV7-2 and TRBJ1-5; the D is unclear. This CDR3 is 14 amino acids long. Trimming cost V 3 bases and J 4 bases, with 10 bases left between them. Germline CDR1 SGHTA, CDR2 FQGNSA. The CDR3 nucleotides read TGTGCCAGCAGCTTTTGGGTTGTTAATCAGCCCCAGCATTTT. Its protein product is CASSFWVVNQPQHF.

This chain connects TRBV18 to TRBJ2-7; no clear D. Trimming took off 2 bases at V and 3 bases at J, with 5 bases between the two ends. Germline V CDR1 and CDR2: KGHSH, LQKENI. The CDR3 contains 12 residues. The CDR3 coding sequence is TGTGCCAGCTCACCAGGAAGCTACGAGCAGTACTTC. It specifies CASSPGSYEQYF.

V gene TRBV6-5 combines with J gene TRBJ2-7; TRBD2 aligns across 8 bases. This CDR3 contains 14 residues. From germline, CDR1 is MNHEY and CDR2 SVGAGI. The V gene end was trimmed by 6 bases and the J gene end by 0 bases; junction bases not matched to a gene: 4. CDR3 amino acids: CASSGGASSYEQYF. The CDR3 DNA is TGTGCCAGCAGCGGGGGGGCGAGCTCCTACGAGCAGTACTTC.

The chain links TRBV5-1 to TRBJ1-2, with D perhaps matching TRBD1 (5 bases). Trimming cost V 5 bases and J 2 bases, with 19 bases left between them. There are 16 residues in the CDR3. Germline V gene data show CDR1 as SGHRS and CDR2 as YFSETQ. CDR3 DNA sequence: TGCGCCAGCAGGTTCGGGGGGTTCGGGGAAAACTATGGCTACACCTTC. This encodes CASRFGGFGENYGYTF.

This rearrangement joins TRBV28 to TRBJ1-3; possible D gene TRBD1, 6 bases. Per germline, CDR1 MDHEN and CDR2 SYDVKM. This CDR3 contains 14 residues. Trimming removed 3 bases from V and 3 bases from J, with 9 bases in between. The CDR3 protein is CASSLTRGGNTIYF. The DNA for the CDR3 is TGTGCCAGCAGTTTGACCAGGGGTGGAAACACCATATATTTT.

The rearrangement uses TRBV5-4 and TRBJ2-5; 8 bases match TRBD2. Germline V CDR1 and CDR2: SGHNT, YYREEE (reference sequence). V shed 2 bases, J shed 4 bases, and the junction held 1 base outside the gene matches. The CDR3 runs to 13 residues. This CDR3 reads CASSFGGGETQYF. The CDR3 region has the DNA TGTGCCAGCAGCTTCGGGGGGGGAGAGACCCAGTACTTC.

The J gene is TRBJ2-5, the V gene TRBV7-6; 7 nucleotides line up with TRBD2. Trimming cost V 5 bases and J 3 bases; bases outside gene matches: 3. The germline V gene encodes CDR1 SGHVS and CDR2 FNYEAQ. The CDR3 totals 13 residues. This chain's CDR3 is CASSGTTKETQYF. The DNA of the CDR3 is TGTGCCAGCAGCGGGACTACCAAAGAGACCCAGTACTTC.

CDR3 residues: CASSQDAAGGPRENTQYF. CDR3 sequence (DNA): TGTGCCAGCAGCCAAGATGCAGCGGGGGGGCCGAGGGAGAATACGCAGTATTTT. The chain recombines TRBV4-2 with TRBJ2-3; 10 bases agree with TRBD2. The ends lost 0 bases at V and 7 bases at J; junction bases unmatched: 13. Germline loops: CDR1 LGHNA, CDR2 YNFKEQ. The CDR3 has 18 amino acids.

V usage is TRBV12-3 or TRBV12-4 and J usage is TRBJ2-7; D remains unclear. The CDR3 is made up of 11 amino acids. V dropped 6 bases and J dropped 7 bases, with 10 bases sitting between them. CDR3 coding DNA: TGTGCCAGCAGCCGCACGGAGGAGCAGTACTTC. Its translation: CASSRTEEQYF.

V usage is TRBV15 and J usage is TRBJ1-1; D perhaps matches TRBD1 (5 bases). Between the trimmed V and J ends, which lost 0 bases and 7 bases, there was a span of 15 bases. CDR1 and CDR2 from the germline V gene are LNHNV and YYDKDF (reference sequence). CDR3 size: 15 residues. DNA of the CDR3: TGTGCCACCAGCAGAGAGAGTGTAGGGGACTTTGAAGCTTTCTTT. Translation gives CATSRESVGDFEAFF.

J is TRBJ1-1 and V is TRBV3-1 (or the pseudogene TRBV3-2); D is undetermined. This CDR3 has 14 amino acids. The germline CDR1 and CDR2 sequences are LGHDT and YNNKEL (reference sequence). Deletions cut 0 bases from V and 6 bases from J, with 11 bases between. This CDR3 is CASSQDLRGSEAFF. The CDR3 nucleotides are TGTGCCAGCAGCCAAGATCTAAGAGGCTCTGAAGCTTTCTTT.